This T cell receptor beta chain was obtained from a study of CD8 T cells in ankylosing spondylitis. Library preparation for TCR beta used quantitative 5'-RACE with molecular barcodes. One entry per CDR3 protein results from TCRdb running MiXCR on the 5' RACE reads. The sample lists 350,000 or so distinct CDR3 sequences, roughly 14% occurring once. Study-level points and caveats: Blood of patients with ankylosing spondylitis appeared to be characterized by a TCR beta motif of seven or eight highly homologous variants. Both synovial fluid and blood in reactive arthritis had previously been reported to carry some motif variants. Within peripheral blood, clones linked to disease were CD8+ and relatively rare.

Trimming stripped 4 bases from V and 4 bases from J, with 13 bases between. The CDR3 is made up of 15 amino acids. The V gene's germline CDR1 is SNHLY and CDR2 FYNNEI. This clonotype has more than one count but fewer than ten. Its target is not known. The sample taken for sequencing was blood, either unsorted or a sorted T cell fraction (not recorded which). This receptor was identified in a male donor with ankylosing spondylitis or in good health (not recorded which). The chain has TRBV2 and TRBJ2-2; a weak D match, TRBD1 (5 bases). CDR3 residues: CASSARGVGTGELFF. The CDR3 nucleotides read TGTGCCAGCAGTGCTAGGGGCGTTGGCACCGGGGAGCTGTTTTTT.